Each of the 32 T cell receptor beta chains below was sequenced from the same sample in a study of T cell repertoires in cytomegalovirus infection. MiXCR was run by TCRdb on the reads, yielding one entry per CDR3 protein. The sample carries 560,000 or so distinct CDR3 sequences, about 15% recorded once. Input material: CD8+ T cells from PBMCs. The receptors come from a human donor in good health (CMV status not recorded). Some clones in this sample may be carry-over from other donors' samples.

This clonotype was picked up many times. The J gene is TRBJ1-1, the V gene TRBV5-4; D might be TRBD1 (5 bases). Germline-derived CDR1 and CDR2 are SGHNT and YYREEE (reference sequence). CDR3 length: 12 residues. V dropped 4 bases and J dropped 6 bases, with 10 bases sitting between them. Here the CDR3 reads CASSGEGSEAFF. The CDR3 coding sequence is TGTGCCAGCAGCGGGGAGGGGTCTGAAGCTTTCTTT. The full variable domain, rest sourced from reference TRBV5-4 and TRBJ1-1, is ETGVTQSPTHLIKTRGQQVTLRCSSQSGHNTVSWYQQALGQGPQFIFQYYREEENGRGNFPPRFSGLQFPNYSSELNVNALELDDSALYLCASSGEGSEAFFGQGTRLTVV.

This clonotype was counted many times. The V gene is TRBV6-1, the J gene TRBJ2-7, with D possibly TRBD1 on 5 matching bases. Trimming removed 4 bases from V and 4 bases from J, with 17 bases in between. Per germline, CDR1 MNHNS and CDR2 SASEGT. The CDR3 runs 15 residues. For the CDR3, the DNA is TGTGCCAGCAGTGGCCTAAGGGGATCCCTATACGAGCAGTACTTC. It yields the protein CASSGLRGSLYEQYF.

V is TRBV25-1 and J is TRBJ2-6; 11 bases line up with TRBD1. This CDR3 has 17 residues. In germline, CDR1 is MGHDK, CDR2 SYGVNS. V shed 4 bases and J 4 bases; nucleotides not matched to a gene: 6. This CDR3 reads CASSAGQGAEGANVLTF. Here the CDR3 DNA reads TGTGCCAGCAGTGCCGGACAGGGGGCGGAAGGGGCCAACGTCCTGACTTTC. Drawing the rest from reference TRBV25-1 and TRBJ2-6, the complete variable domain is EADIYQTPRYLVIGTGKKITLECSQTMGHDKMYWYQQDPGMELHLIHYSYGVNSTEKGDLSSESTVSRIRTEHFPLTLESARPSHTSQYLCASSAGQGAEGANVLTFGAGSRLTVL.

This clonotype was observed a few times. The rearrangement joins TRBV4-1 to TRBJ2-2, with D perhaps matching TRBD2 (6 bases). Germline CDR1 MGHRA, CDR2 YSYEKL. This CDR3 has 16 residues. Trimming took 5 bases from V and 4 from J, leaving 17 bases between them. Written as DNA, the CDR3 is TGCGCCAGCAGCGGCTCGATCAGCGGGCCCACCGGGGAGCTGTTTTTT. Translation gives CASSGSISGPTGELFF.

This clonotype occurred many times. The chain uses TRBV7-3 and TRBJ2-3; D may be TRBD1 (6 bases). The CDR3 covers 13 residues. Germline CDR1 reads SGHTA; CDR2 reads FQGTGA. V gave up 5 bases and J gave up 2 bases, with 8 bases separating them. The CDR3 reads CASSHRDTDTQYF. CDR3 nucleotides: TGTGCCAGCAGCCACAGGGACACAGATACGCAGTATTTT.

In this sample, this clonotype turned up a few times. This sequence joins TRBV27 and TRBJ2-5, with D uncertain. This CDR3 has 15 amino acids. CDR1 and CDR2 from the germline V gene are MNHEY and SMNVEV (reference sequence). The V end lost 3 bases, the J end lost 1 base, and 12 bases lay between the germline ends. The CDR3 loop is CASSFRSHLQETQYF. The CDR3 DNA reads as TGTGCCAGCAGTTTTAGGTCTCATCTCCAAGAGACCCAGTACTTC.

This clonotype turned up a few times. The chain couples TRBV12-3 or TRBV12-4 to TRBJ1-5, with D possibly TRBD1 on 5 matching bases. Trimming removed 6 bases from V and 7 bases from J, with 22 bases in between. The CDR3 loop spans 16 amino acids. The CDR3 loop reads CASRFDHQGLTQPQHF. CDR3 coding DNA: TGTGCCAGCAGGTTCGATCACCAGGGACTGACCCAGCCCCAGCATTTT.

This clonotype was seen more than once but under ten times. The chain recombines TRBV2 with TRBJ2-2; 8 nucleotides agree with TRBD1. The CDR3 has 17 residues. Germline CDR1 is SNHLY and CDR2 is FYNNEI. Trimming removed 5 bases from V and 6 bases from J; junction bases left unmatched: 14. CDR3 in DNA: TGTGCCAGCAGTCCGGACAGGGAAAAAGATGGGGCCGGGGAGCTGTTTTTT. Translating gives CASSPDREKDGAGELFF.

This clonotype was counted a few times. CDR3 nucleotide sequence: TGTGCCAGCAGCCAAGAGACAAGATACTACGAGCAGTACTTC. This sequence encodes CASSQETRYYEQYF. This chain connects TRBV4-2 to TRBJ2-7; no clear D. The CDR3 covers 14 residues. V was pared by 0 bases and J by 3 bases, with 9 bases between. Germline lookup yields CDR1 LGHNA and CDR2 YNFKEQ.

This clonotype appeared many times. The V and J genes are TRBV5-5 and TRBJ1-6, with 9 bases matching TRBD1. Trimming removed 2 bases from V and 5 bases from J; junction bases left unmatched: 11. The CDR3 is 18 residues long. Germline assignment: CDR1 SGHKS and CDR2 YYEKEE (reference sequence). The CDR3 DNA reads TGTGCCAGCAGCTTTTGGGACAGGGCCTCCACGGATAATTCACCCCTCCACTTT. This gives the protein CASSFWDRASTDNSPLHF. The full variable domain, its missing parts supplied by reference TRBV5-5 and TRBJ1-6, is DAGVTQSPTHLIKTRGQQVTLRCSPISGHKSVSWYQQVLGQGPQFIFQYYEKEERGRGNFPDRFSARQFPNYSSELNVNALLLGDSALYLCASSFWDRASTDNSPLHFGNGTRLTVT.

This clonotype was seen more than once but under ten times. This rearrangement joins TRBV6-6 to TRBJ2-1; 10 bases agree with TRBD2. Germline V lookup: CDR1 MNHNY, CDR2 SVGAGI (reference sequence). The CDR3 extends over 17 amino acids. Unmatched junction bases numbered 13, after V lost 3 bases and J lost 8 bases. The CDR3 DNA sequence: TGTGCCAGCAGTTATGGGCCTAGCGGGGGTCGGCTTCATGAGCAGTTCTTC. Protein sequence: CASSYGPSGGRLHEQFF.

DNA for the CDR3: TGTGCCAGCAGTTTTTCGGGGACGCTTCCGCCCCAGCATTTT. Its translation is CASSFSGTLPPQHF. The J gene is TRBJ1-5, the V gene TRBV27; tentatively, D is TRBD1 (5 bases). The CDR3 runs to 14 residues. V was pared by 3 bases and J by 9 bases, with 15 bases between. CDR1 is MNHEY and CDR2 is SMNVEV in the germline V gene (reference sequence).

This clonotype showed up many times. This chain uses TRBV7-8 with TRBJ2-1; D uncertain. The CDR3 runs 12 residues. Germline assignment: CDR1 SGHVS and CDR2 FQNEAQ. The V gene lost 7 bases and the J gene lost 4 bases, with 8 bases spanning the gap. CDR3 DNA sequence: TGTGCCAGCAACAGAATTTACAATGAGCAGTTCTTC. Translation: CASNRIYNEQFF.

Only a few counts were recorded for this clonotype. V and J are TRBV13 and TRBJ1-1, with 7 bases fitting TRBD1. Germline V lookup: CDR1 PRHDT, CDR2 FYEKMQ (reference sequence). The CDR3 covers 15 residues. The J segment lost 6 bases and the V segment lost 2 bases, leaving 9 bases of the junction unmatched. The CDR3 sequence: CASSLSDRARAEAFF. CDR3 DNA: TGTGCCAGCAGCTTAAGCGACAGGGCGAGGGCTGAAGCTTTCTTT.

This clonotype came up a few times. This rearrangement joins TRBV4-1 to TRBJ2-7, with TRBD2 identical over 7 bases. The CDR3 is made up of 15 amino acids. Germline trimming cut 3 bases from V and 3 bases from J; bases unmatched to any gene: 8. CDR1 and CDR2 from the germline V gene are MGHRA and YSYEKL. The CDR3 DNA reads as TGCGCCAGCAGCCACGTAGCGGGCTCAAACTACGAGCAGTACTTC. Protein product: CASSHVAGSNYEQYF.

This clonotype occurred many times. The chain combines TRBV7-9 with TRBJ2-1; D gene uncertain. The CDR3 totals 14 residues. The germline V gene has CDR1 SEHNR and CDR2 FQNEAQ (reference sequence). V lost 1 base to trimming and J lost 5 bases, with 9 bases between them. Here the CDR3 reads CASSLGQTNNEQFF. The DNA of the CDR3 is TGTGCCAGCAGCTTAGGTCAGACCAACAATGAGCAGTTCTTC.

The table lists this clonotype with a few counts. This chain connects TRBV4-1 to TRBJ2-1; 15 bases are a match to TRBD2. Trimming at V came to 4 bases and at J to 4 bases, leaving 8 bases not matched to a gene. The CDR3 runs to 18 residues. The germline V gene encodes CDR1 MGHRA and CDR2 YSYEKL. This CDR3 is CASSLGTSGRRKYNEQFF. CDR3 DNA: TGCGCCAGCAGCCTGGGGACTAGCGGGAGGCGGAAATACAATGAGCAGTTCTTC.

This rearrangement joins TRBV27 to TRBJ1-5; possibly TRBD1 for D (6 bases). This CDR3 contains 12 residues. CDR1 is MNHEY, CDR2 SMNVEV, per germline (reference sequence). The V end was cut by 4 bases, the J end by 6 bases, with 7 bases between. In nucleotides, the CDR3 is TGTGCCAGCAGTTCAGGGGTTCAGCCCCAGCATTTT. This encodes CASSSGVQPQHF.

The chain has TRBV5-5 and TRBJ2-7; D call uncertain. V was pared by 0 bases and J by 3 bases, with 10 bases between. Germline CDR1 reads SGHKS; CDR2 reads YYEKEE (reference sequence). The CDR3 loop spans 14 amino acids. The CDR3 is CASSLADILYEQYF. The CDR3 region has the DNA TGTGCCAGCAGCTTGGCGGATATCCTCTACGAGCAGTACTTC.

The sample holds a few counts of this clonotype. This chain links TRBV4-2 with TRBJ2-3, with 8 bases lining up with TRBD2. V was pared by 0 bases and J by 2 bases, with 10 bases of the junction left unmatched. CDR1 is LGHNA, CDR2 YNFKEQ, per germline. This CDR3 spans 18 amino acids. CDR3 residues: CASSQDLTSDLPTDTQYF. The CDR3, as DNA: TGTGCCAGCAGCCAAGATCTGACTAGCGATTTACCCACAGATACGCAGTATTTT.

This clonotype was detected many times. The rearrangement joins TRBV7-8 to TRBJ2-7; D unresolved. V lost 8 bases, J lost 3 bases, and 23 bases lay in between. From germline, CDR1 is SGHVS and CDR2 FQNEAQ. The CDR3 runs 16 residues. The CDR3 here is CASRPTVATPIYEQYF. In DNA form, the CDR3 reads TGTGCCAGCCGACCGACGGTGGCCACGCCGATCTACGAGCAGTACTTC.

This clonotype was picked up many times. The genes are TRBV4-2 and TRBJ1-5; D is unclear. Between the trimmed V and J ends, which lost 0 bases and 7 bases, there was a span of 19 bases. This CDR3 is 17 amino acids long. Per the germline V gene, CDR1 is LGHNA and CDR2 is YNFKEQ. The CDR3: CASSQDLRTEEEQPQHF. CDR3 nucleotides: TGTGCCAGCAGCCAAGACCTCCGGACGGAGGAAGAGCAGCCCCAGCATTTT.

This clonotype came up many times. The chain couples TRBV7-9 to TRBJ2-7; possible D gene TRBD2, 5 bases. The CDR3 has 13 residues. Germline loops: CDR1 SEHNR, CDR2 FQNEAQ (reference sequence). Trimming took 7 bases from V and 3 from J, leaving 13 bases between them. CDR3 coding DNA: TGTGCCAGCACTCCCGGGGTTATCTACGAGCAGTACTTC. It is translated as CASTPGVIYEQYF.

This clonotype came up many times. The chain links TRBV12-3 or TRBV12-4 to TRBJ1-1; no definite D call. Between the trimmed V and J ends, which lost 6 bases and 0 bases, there was a span of 17 bases. The CDR3 has 16 residues. The CDR3 is CASRPPQRPLNTEAFF. The CDR3 DNA reads as TGTGCCAGCAGGCCCCCTCAACGACCCTTGAACACTGAAGCTTTCTTT.

The genes are TRBV7-9 and TRBJ1-4; D possibly corresponds to TRBD1 (6 bases). The CDR3 consists of 16 residues. Between the trimmed V and J ends, which lost 4 bases and 7 bases, there was a span of 19 bases. From germline, CDR1 is SEHNR and CDR2 FQNEAQ (reference sequence). This chain's CDR3 is CASSSTRQGRVEKLFF. For the CDR3, the DNA is TGTGCCAGCAGCTCTACCCGCCAGGGGAGGGTTGAAAAACTGTTTTTT.

A few counts support this clonotype. The CDR3 coding sequence is TGTGCCAGCAGTGAATTGGCTAGCGTCGGGCAGTACTTC. It codes for CASSELASVGQYF. The V call is TRBV2, the J call TRBJ2-7, with D maybe TRBD2 (6 bases). From germline, CDR1 is SNHLY and CDR2 FYNNEI. Trimming cost V 2 bases and J 9 bases, with 14 bases left between them. The CDR3 is 13 residues long. Together with reference TRBV2 and TRBJ2-7, the CDR3 gives the full variable domain: EPEVTQTPSHQVTQMGQEVILRCVPISNHLYFYWYRQILGQKVEFLVSFYNNEISEKSEIFDDQFSVERPDGSNFTLKIRSTKLEDSAMYFCASSELASVGQYFGPGTRLTVT.

DNA of the CDR3: TGTGCCAGCAGTTCCGGGACTTCCCCCGGGGACATTCAGTACTTC. Its protein is CASSSGTSPGDIQYF. The chain employs TRBV2 and TRBJ2-4, with D maybe TRBD2 (6 bases). Germline CDR1 reads SNHLY; CDR2 reads FYNNEI. The germline V and J ends were trimmed by 5 bases and 8 bases, with 19 bases remaining between them. This CDR3 comprises 15 residues.

The chain employs TRBV5-4 and TRBJ2-1, with 13 positions matching TRBD2. CDR3 length: 17 residues. Germline CDR1 SGHNT, CDR2 YYREEE (reference sequence). The V segment lost 1 base and the J segment 5 bases; nucleotides outside the gene matches: 6. CDR3 amino acids: CASSLRVLAGGDNEQFF. Here the CDR3 DNA reads TGTGCCAGCAGCTTGCGGGTACTAGCGGGGGGGGACAATGAGCAGTTCTTC. The full variable domain, in which reference TRBV5-4 and TRBJ2-1 provide the parts outside the CDR3, is ETGVTQSPTHLIKTRGQQVTLRCSSQSGHNTVSWYQQALGQGPQFIFQYYREEENGRGNFPPRFSGLQFPNYSSELNVNALELDDSALYLCASSLRVLAGGDNEQFFGPGTRLTVL.

This clonotype appeared many times. The gene calls are TRBV12-3 or TRBV12-4 and TRBJ2-3; TRBD1 agrees at 7 bases. The V gene end was trimmed by 3 bases and the J gene end by 2 bases; junction bases not matched to a gene: 5. The CDR3 is made up of 15 amino acids. The CDR3 DNA reads as TGTGCCAGCAGTTTCGGACAGGCCCCCACAGATACGCAGTATTTT. Residues: CASSFGQAPTDTQYF.

This sequence joins TRBV20-1 and TRBJ2-7, with 10 bases that match TRBD1. CDR3 length: 12 amino acids. The trim removed 5 bases at V and 6 bases at J, leaving 4 bases unmatched. Germline loops: CDR1 DFQATT, CDR2 SNEGSKA (reference sequence). CDR3 in amino acids: CSAWDRGSEQYF. Written as DNA, the CDR3 is TGCAGTGCTTGGGACAGGGGATCCGAGCAGTACTTC.

The chain joins TRBV7-6 to TRBJ2-2, with D unclear. V was clipped by 2 bases and J by 7 bases, with 8 bases between them. The CDR3 is 13 amino acids. Germline-derived CDR1 and CDR2 are SGHVS and FNYEAQ. The CDR3 bases are TGTGCCAGCAGCTTAATGTCTGGCGGGGAGCTGTTTTTT. Protein product: CASSLMSGGELFF.

The chain combines TRBV19 with TRBJ1-1; D is undetermined. Germline V lookup: CDR1 LNHDA, CDR2 SQIVND (reference sequence). Trimming left V 2 bases short and J 0 bases short, with 16 bases between. The CDR3 runs 17 residues. The CDR3 coding sequence is TGTGCCAGTAGTATAAGCGGTCTCGGGGAAGTGAACACTGAAGCTTTCTTT. Protein product: CASSISGLGEVNTEAFF.